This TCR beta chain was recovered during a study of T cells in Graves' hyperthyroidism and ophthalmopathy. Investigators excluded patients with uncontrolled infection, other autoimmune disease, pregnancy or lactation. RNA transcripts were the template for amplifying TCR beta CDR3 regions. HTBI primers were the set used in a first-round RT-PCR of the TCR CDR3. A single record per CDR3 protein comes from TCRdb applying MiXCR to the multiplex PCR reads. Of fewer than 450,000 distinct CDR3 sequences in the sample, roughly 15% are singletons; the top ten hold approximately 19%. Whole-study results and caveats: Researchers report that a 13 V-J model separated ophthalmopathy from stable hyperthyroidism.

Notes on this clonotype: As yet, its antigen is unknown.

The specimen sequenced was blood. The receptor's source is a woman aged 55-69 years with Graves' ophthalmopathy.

The CDR3 protein is CASSFLVSGSTDTQYF. The CDR3 DNA reads as TGTGCCAGCAGTTTTCTGGTTAGCGGGAGCACAGATACGCAGTATTTT. The chain is built from TRBV28 and TRBJ2-3; 7 positions agree with TRBD2. Per the germline V gene, CDR1 is MDHEN and CDR2 is SYDVKM. The CDR3 runs 16 residues. V lost 3 bases and J lost 0; bases outside the gene matches: 6.